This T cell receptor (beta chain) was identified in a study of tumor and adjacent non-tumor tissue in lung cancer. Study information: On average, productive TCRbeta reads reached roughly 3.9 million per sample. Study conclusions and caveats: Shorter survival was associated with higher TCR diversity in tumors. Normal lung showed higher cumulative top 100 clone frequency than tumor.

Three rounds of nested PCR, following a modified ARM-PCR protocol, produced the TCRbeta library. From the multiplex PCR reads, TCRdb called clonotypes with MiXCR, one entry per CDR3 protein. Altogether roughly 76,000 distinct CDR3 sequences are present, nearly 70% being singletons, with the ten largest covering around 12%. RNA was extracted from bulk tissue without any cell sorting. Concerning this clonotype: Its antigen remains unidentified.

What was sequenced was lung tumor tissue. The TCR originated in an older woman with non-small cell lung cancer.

In DNA, the CDR3 is TGTACTAGCAGCTCGACGCGGGAGGAGAGTTACAATGAGCAGTTCTTC. Its protein is CTSSSTREESYNEQFF. J is TRBJ2-1 and V is TRBV14, with 8 bases matching TRBD2. Germline CDR1 is SGHDN and CDR2 is FVKESK. This CDR3 has 16 amino acids.